This T cell receptor (beta chain) derives from a study of radiotherapy plus CTLA-4 blockade in lung cancer. Study-level background: For around 18% of patients, objective responses occurred, and around 31% had disease control.

Losses at the gene ends were 1 base for V and 1 base for J; bases not matched to a gene: 10. CDR3 size: 17 residues. Germline V lookup: CDR1 SGHRS, CDR2 YFSETQ. TCRdb keeps only in-frame clones here, not all; method: immunoSEQ multiplex PCR. The sample shows about 31,000 clones, roughly 71% of them seen only once. The chain employs TRBV5-1 and TRBJ2-7, with 8 bases matching TRBD1. Sequenced here: peripheral blood, sampled from a patient treated with radiotherapy plus ipilimumab. This sequence originates from a human donor with non-small cell lung cancer whose response to radiotherapy plus ipilimumab could not be evaluated. The CDR3 nucleotides read TGCGCCAGCAGCTTGCTTTCTATTGGGACAGGTTCCTACGAGCAGTACTTC. The encoded protein is CASSLLSIGTGSYEQYF.